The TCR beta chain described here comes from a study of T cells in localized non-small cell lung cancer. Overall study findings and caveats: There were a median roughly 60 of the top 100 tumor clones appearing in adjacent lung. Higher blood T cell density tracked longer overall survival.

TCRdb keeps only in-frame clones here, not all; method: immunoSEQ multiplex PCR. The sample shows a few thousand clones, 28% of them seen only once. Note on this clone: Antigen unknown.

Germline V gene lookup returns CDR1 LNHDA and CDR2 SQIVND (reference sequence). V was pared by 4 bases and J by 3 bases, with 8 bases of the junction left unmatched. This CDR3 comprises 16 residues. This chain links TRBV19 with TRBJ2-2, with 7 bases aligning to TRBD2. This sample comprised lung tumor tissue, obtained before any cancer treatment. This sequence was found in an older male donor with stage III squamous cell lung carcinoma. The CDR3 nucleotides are TGTGCCAGTAGTACAAAACAGCGGGGAGACACCGGGGAGCTGTTTTTT. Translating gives CASSTKQRGDTGELFF.